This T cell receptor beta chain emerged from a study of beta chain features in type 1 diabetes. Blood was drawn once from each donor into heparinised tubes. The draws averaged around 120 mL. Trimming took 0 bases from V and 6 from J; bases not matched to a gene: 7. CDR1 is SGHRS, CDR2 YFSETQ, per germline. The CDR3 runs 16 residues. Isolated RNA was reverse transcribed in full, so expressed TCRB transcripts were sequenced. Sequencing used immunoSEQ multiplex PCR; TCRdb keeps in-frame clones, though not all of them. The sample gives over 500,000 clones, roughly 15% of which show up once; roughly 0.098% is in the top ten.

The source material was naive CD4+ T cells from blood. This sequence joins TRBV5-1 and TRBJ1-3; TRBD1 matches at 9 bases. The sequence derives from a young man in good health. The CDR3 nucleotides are TGCGCCAGCAGCTTGGATAGGGACAGGGTAGCAAACACCATATATTTT. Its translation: CASSLDRDRVANTIYF. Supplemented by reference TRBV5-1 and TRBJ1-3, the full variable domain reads KAGVTQTPRYLIKTRGQQVTLSCSPISGHRSVSWYQQTPGQGLQFLFEYFSETQRNKGNFPGRFSGRQFSNSRSEMNVSTLELGDSALYLCASSLDRDRVANTIYFGEGSWLTVV.